This T cell receptor (beta chain) was obtained from a study of T cells in Graves' hyperthyroidism and ophthalmopathy. This clonotype was seen many times. The TCR beta CDR3 regions underwent amplification using RNA transcripts as the source. The TCR CDR3 first-round RT-PCR relied on the HTBI primer set. MiXCR was run by TCRdb on the multiplex PCR reads, yielding one entry per CDR3 protein. The data hold under 450,000 distinct CDR3 sequences, with approximately 14% observed a single time. This CDR3 has 15 amino acids. Trimming at V came to 1 base and at J to 6 bases, leaving 8 bases not matched to a gene. CDR1 is LNHDA and CDR2 is SQIVND in the germline V gene (reference sequence).

Sequenced input: blood. This TCR derives from a woman between 18 and 29 years old with Graves' hyperthyroidism. V usage is TRBV19 and J usage is TRBJ1-2, with TRBD1 identical over 7 bases. In nucleotides, the CDR3 is TGTGCCAGTAGTATAGGAGAAGGGGGCGGACATGGCTACACCTTC. Encoded protein: CASSIGEGGGHGYTF.